These 21 T cell receptor beta chains were sequenced from one sample in a study of blood T cell repertoires in COVID-19. Profiling relied on immunoSEQ multiplex PCR, and the TCRdb table lists in-frame clones only, not all of them. This table holds tens of thousands of clones, 91% found once. Sequencing was carried out using peripheral blood. The source of these receptors is a man between 45 and 60 years old with active COVID-19.

The chain carries TRBV11-2 and TRBJ2-2, with D possibly matching TRBD2 (5 bases). The germline V gene encodes CDR1 SGHAT and CDR2 FQNNGV. The CDR3 totals 15 residues. V gave up 2 bases and J gave up 7 bases, with 14 bases separating them. Here the CDR3 reads CASSLRSVGSGELFF. CDR3 sequence (DNA): TGTGCCAGCAGCTTACGGAGTGTTGGGAGCGGGGAGCTGTTTTTT. Supplemented by reference TRBV11-2 and TRBJ2-2, the full variable domain reads EAGVAQSPRYKIIEKRQSVAFWCNPISGHATLYWYQQILGQGPKLLIQFQNNGVVDDSQLPKDRFSAERLKGVDSTLKIQPAKLEDSAVYLCASSLRSVGSGELFFGEGSRLTVL.

In its sample, this clone was seen a few times. The chain combines TRBV6-4 with TRBJ2-1; 7 bases align to TRBD1. Trimming at V came to 3 bases and at J to 6 bases, leaving 5 bases not matched to a gene. This CDR3 has 14 residues. Germline CDR1 and CDR2: MRHNA and SNTAGT. CDR3 DNA sequence: TGTGCCAGCAGTGAGGGGGACAGCTTCAATGAGCAGTTCTTC. Translation gives CASSEGDSFNEQFF.

This sequence joins TRBV7-8 and TRBJ1-1; the D gene is possibly TRBD1 (5 bases). Between the trimmed V and J ends, which lost 4 bases and 2 bases, there was a span of 11 bases. CDR1 and CDR2 from the germline V gene are SGHVS and FQNEAQ. This CDR3 is 14 amino acids long. The DNA of the CDR3 is TGTGCCAGCAGCTCGCGGACAAAAAACACTGAAGCTTTCTTT. Its translation is CASSSRTKNTEAFF. The variable domain in full, completed from reference TRBV7-8 and TRBJ1-1, reads GAGVSQSPRYKVAKRGQDVALRCDPISGHVSLFWYQQALGQGPEFLTYFQNEAQLDKSGLPSDRFFAERPEGSVSTLKIQRTQQEDSAVYLCASSSRTKNTEAFFGQGTRLTVV.

The rearrangement joins TRBV5-6 to TRBJ2-3, with TRBD2 matching 8 bases. CDR3 length equals 15 residues. Germline loops: CDR1 SGHDT, CDR2 YYEEEE. The J segment lost 2 bases and the V segment lost 0 bases, leaving 2 bases of the junction unmatched. CDR3 region: CASSLAGGVTDTQYF. The CDR3 coding sequence is TGTGCCAGCAGCTTGGCGGGGGGGGTCACAGATACGCAGTATTTT.

The chain recombines TRBV5-4 with TRBJ2-7; no definite D call. Germline values: CDR1 SGHNT, CDR2 YYREEE (reference sequence). This CDR3 is built from 16 residues. V lost 0 bases to trimming and J lost 0 bases, with 13 bases between them. The CDR3 is CASSLEAGISSYEQYF. The CDR3 nucleotides are TGTGCCAGCAGCTTGGAGGCAGGAATCAGCTCCTACGAGCAGTACTTC. The whole variable domain, filled in from reference TRBV5-4 and TRBJ2-7, reads ETGVTQSPTHLIKTRGQQVTLRCSSQSGHNTVSWYQQALGQGPQFIFQYYREEENGRGNFPPRFSGLQFPNYSSELNVNALELDDSALYLCASSLEAGISSYEQYFGPGTRLTVT.

The genes are TRBV7-9 and TRBJ1-4; 8 bases agree with TRBD1. From germline, CDR1 is SEHNR and CDR2 FQNEAQ (reference sequence). J gave up 2 bases and V 3 bases, and 8 bases lay outside the gene matches. This CDR3 comprises 17 residues. In DNA form, the CDR3 reads TGTGCCAGCAGCTTCGACAGGGGAATGTTCACTAATGAAAAACTGTTTTTT. This encodes CASSFDRGMFTNEKLFF.

V and J are TRBV11-2 and TRBJ2-3; TRBD1 aligns across 9 bases. CDR3 length equals 16 residues. Germline V CDR1 and CDR2: SGHAT, FQNNGV. V was clipped by 5 bases and J by 0 bases; unmatched bases: 6. CDR3 loop: CASSPGDRASTDTQYF. The DNA of the CDR3 is TGTGCCAGCAGCCCAGGGGACAGGGCTAGCACAGATACGCAGTATTTT.

This sequence joins TRBV11-2 and TRBJ2-2; 9 nucleotides align to TRBD1. CDR1 is SGHAT, CDR2 FQNNGV, per germline. The CDR3 contains 15 residues. V lost 5 bases, J lost 5 bases, and 6 bases stayed unmatched. The CDR3 sequence: CASSPGTGWTGELFF. The DNA of the CDR3 is TGTGCCAGCAGCCCCGGGACAGGGTGGACCGGGGAGCTGTTTTTT.

J is TRBJ1-2 and V is TRBV25-1, with 7 bases fitting TRBD1. Germline V lookup: CDR1 MGHDK, CDR2 SYGVNS. Trimming removed 1 base from V and 0 bases from J; junction bases left unmatched: 5. The CDR3 has 16 amino acids. CDR3: CASSELGTASNYGYTF. The CDR3 nucleotides are TGTGCCAGCAGTGAATTGGGGACAGCCTCTAACTATGGCTACACCTTC.

The J gene is TRBJ1-3, the V gene TRBV7-9; 10 bases align to TRBD1. The germline CDR1 and CDR2 sequences are SEHNR and FQNEAQ (reference sequence). The CDR3 consists of 16 residues. J gave up 3 bases and V 0 bases, and 2 bases lay outside the gene matches. The DNA for the CDR3 is TGTGCCAGCAGCTTAGCGGGACAGGGGTTTGGAAACACCATATATTTT. Its protein product is CASSLAGQGFGNTIYF.

The chain carries TRBV18 and TRBJ2-5; D may be TRBD2 (5 bases). Trimming left V 6 bases short and J 5 bases short, with 13 bases between. The CDR3 covers 13 residues. Germline V gene sequence: CDR1 KGHSH, CDR2 LQKENI. CDR3 bases: TGTGCCAGCTCTTCGGGGAGCAAGGAGACCCAGTACTTC. This sequence encodes CASSSGSKETQYF. The whole variable domain, remainder taken from reference TRBV18 and TRBJ2-5, is NAGVMQNPRHLVRRRGQEARLRCSPMKGHSHVYWYRQLPEEGLKFMVYLQKENIIDESGMPKERFSAEFPKEGPSILRIQQVVRGDSAAYFCASSSGSKETQYFGPGTRLLVL.

The rearrangement links TRBV9 to TRBJ1-2, with TRBD1 as a possible D gene (5 bases). Germline CDR1 reads SGDLS; CDR2 reads YYNGEE. V dropped 0 bases and J dropped 5 bases, with 20 bases sitting between them. The CDR3 is 17 residues long. CDR3 sequence: CASSVGLRGGSEYGYTF. CDR3 nucleotide sequence: TGTGCCAGCAGCGTAGGGCTGCGCGGGGGTAGTGAATATGGCTACACCTTC.

This chain joins TRBV28 and TRBJ1-6, with D perhaps matching TRBD1 (6 bases). Germline V gene data show CDR1 as MDHEN and CDR2 as SYDVKM. The CDR3 length is 16 residues. Between the trimmed V and J ends, which lost 8 bases and 7 bases, there was a span of 21 bases. The CDR3 spells CASVGGGGAFNSPLHF. Here the CDR3 DNA reads TGTGCCAGCGTAGGAGGTGGGGGGGCCTTCAATTCACCCCTCCACTTT.

This clone appeared a few times. The rearrangement joins TRBV25-1 to TRBJ2-3; TRBD2 is a possible D gene (5 bases). The CDR3 has 13 residues. Germline V gene sequence: CDR1 MGHDK, CDR2 SYGVNS. V was pared by 0 bases and J by 6 bases, with 7 bases between. In nucleotides, the CDR3 is TGTGCCAGCAGTGAATATGGACTGGATACGCAGTATTTT. Its translation: CASSEYGLDTQYF.

The rearrangement links TRBV5-1 to TRBJ1-1; 8 nucleotides match TRBD1. The CDR3 contains 13 residues. CDR1 and CDR2 from the germline V gene are SGHRS and YFSETQ. Trimming took 2 bases from V and 7 from J; bases not matched to a gene: 4. CDR3 residues: CASSFGQGGEAFF. CDR3 sequence (DNA): TGCGCCAGCAGCTTTGGACAGGGCGGTGAAGCTTTCTTT.

The CDR3 here is CASSSGGGVGYTF. CDR3 DNA: TGTGCCAGCAGTTCAGGGGGAGGAGTAGGCTACACCTTC. The chain couples TRBV12-3 or TRBV12-4 to TRBJ1-2, with 7 bases lining up with TRBD1. CDR3 length: 13 residues. The ends lost 4 bases at V and 8 bases at J; junction bases unmatched: 7.

This clone appeared a single time. The DNA of the CDR3 is TGCGCCAGCAGCTTCTTAGCGGGAGGGCCTAACAATGAGCAGTTCTTC. Translated: CASSFLAGGPNNEQFF. The chain is built from TRBV5-1 and TRBJ2-1; 11 bases map to TRBD2. CDR1 SGHRS and CDR2 YFSETQ come from the germline V gene. The CDR3 has 16 residues. V was pared by 2 bases and J by 5 bases, with 6 bases of the junction left unmatched. The complete variable domain, with remaining parts taken from reference TRBV5-1 and TRBJ2-1, reads KAGVTQTPRYLIKTRGQQVTLSCSPISGHRSVSWYQQTPGQGLQFLFEYFSETQRNKGNFPGRFSGRQFSNSRSEMNVSTLELGDSALYLCASSFLAGGPNNEQFFGPGTRLTVL.

The chain recombines TRBV4-1 with TRBJ2-5; 10 nucleotides line up with TRBD2. Germline lookup yields CDR1 MGHRA and CDR2 YSYEKL. V trimming: 8 bases; J trimming: 4 bases; junction bases outside the gene matches: 10. The CDR3 contains 15 residues. The CDR3 DNA sequence: TGCGCCAGCGGGCGGCTAGCGGGAGTCAGAGAGACCCAGTACTTC. It yields the protein CASGRLAGVRETQYF.

V usage is TRBV6-6 and J usage is TRBJ2-2; TRBD2 agrees at 7 bases. Unmatched junction bases numbered 7, after V lost 6 bases and J lost 6 bases. The CDR3 is 14 residues long. CDR1 is MNHNY and CDR2 is SVGAGI in the germline V gene (reference sequence). The CDR3 region is CASSLVTSAGELFF. As DNA, the CDR3 is TGTGCCAGCAGCTTAGTCACTAGCGCCGGGGAGCTGTTTTTT.

The gene calls are TRBV18 and TRBJ1-2; no clear D gene. Trimming shortened V by 1 base and J by 0 bases, and 9 bases separated the two germline ends. Germline lookup yields CDR1 KGHSH and CDR2 LQKENI. The CDR3 consists of 15 residues. CDR3 sequence (DNA): TGTGCCAGCTCACCACGGCAGTCCCCTAACTATGGCTACACCTTC. Translation gives CASSPRQSPNYGYTF. The full variable domain, its missing parts supplied by reference TRBV18 and TRBJ1-2, is NAGVMQNPRHLVRRRGQEARLRCSPMKGHSHVYWYRQLPEEGLKFMVYLQKENIIDESGMPKERFSAEFPKEGPSILRIQQVVRGDSAAYFCASSPRQSPNYGYTFGSGTRLTVV.

This chain connects TRBV2 to TRBJ2-2, with D perhaps TRBD2 (6 bases). Trimming removed 2 bases at V and 3 bases at J, with 10 bases between. The CDR3 loop spans 15 amino acids. The germline CDR1 and CDR2 sequences are SNHLY and FYNNEI. CDR3 sequence reads: CASSERRGDTGELFF. CDR3 sequence (DNA): TGTGCCAGCAGTGAAAGGAGGGGAGACACCGGGGAGCTGTTTTTT.